Shown below are 24 T cell receptor beta chains from a single sample sequenced in a study of regulatory T cells in long-lasting Graves disease (dated by TCRdb to the early 2020s). Library construction relied on multiplex PCR. The sequencer listed for this sample is Illumina HiSeq 4000. CDR3 regions were amplified by Arm-PCR with iRepertoire HTBI primers to construct TCR beta libraries. TCRdb passed the public sequencing reads through fastp at Q25 and MiXCR, retaining productive beta sequences. Every entry covers one CDR3 protein and lists the most common genes and DNA from its rows. The sample yields over 650,000 distinct CDR3 sequences; roughly 30% were counted once. The ten largest clones capture about two fifths of the sample. What the time point label conveys for this sample: persistent/refractory GD, antithyroid drugs over 5 years with positive TRAb. RNA was extracted from PBMCs in TRIzol for both TCR sequencing and RNA sequencing.

The sequenced sample was peripheral blood mononuclear cells (PBMCs), obtained when the disease was refractory, from a patient treated with antithyroid drugs. The receptors were sampled from a female donor with Graves disease.

This clonotype was detected only a few times. This chain joins TRBV19 and TRBJ1-2; D call uncertain. Trimming removed 6 bases at V and 5 bases at J, with 10 bases between. CDR3 length: 12 amino acids. CDR1 is LNHDA and CDR2 is SQIVND in the germline V gene (reference sequence). CDR3 residues: CASRRAGYGYTF. CDR3 nucleotide sequence: TGTGCCAGTAGAAGGGCTGGGTATGGCTACACCTTC.

The chain uses TRBV9 and TRBJ2-5, with TRBD2 identical over 7 bases. The V segment lost 3 bases and the J segment 7 bases; nucleotides outside the gene matches: 3. Per germline, CDR1 SGDLS and CDR2 YYNGEE. This CDR3 region has 12 residues. Here the CDR3 DNA reads TGTGCCAGCAGCGGCGAGCGGGGGACCCAGTACTTC. It translates to CASSGERGTQYF. The whole variable domain, filled in from reference TRBV9 and TRBJ2-5, reads DSGVTQTPKHLITATGQRVTLRCSPRSGDLSVYWYQQSLDQGLQFLIQYYNGEERAKGNILERFSAQQFPDLHSELNLSSLELGDSALYFCASSGERGTQYFGPGTRLLVL.

This clonotype was seen a few times. CDR3 bases: TGTGCCAGCAGCTTAGGCAGGGAGAACACTGAAGCTTTCTTT. Translation: CASSLGRENTEAFF. This rearrangement joins TRBV11-2 to TRBJ1-1; D may be TRBD1 (5 bases). The germline gives CDR1 SGHAT, CDR2 FQNNGV. Trimming removed 1 base from V and 1 base from J, with 7 bases in between. The CDR3 spans 14 residues.

V usage is TRBV3-1 and J usage is TRBJ1-6; D is perhaps TRBD1 (6 bases). The V end lost 3 bases, the J end lost 6 bases, and 12 bases lay between the germline ends. This CDR3 comprises 15 residues. Germline CDR1 and CDR2: LGHDT and YNNKEL (reference sequence). CDR3 amino acids: CASSQTGPINSPLHF. CDR3 bases: TGTGCCAGCAGCCAGACAGGACCCATTAATTCACCCCTCCACTTT.

This rearrangement joins TRBV3-1 to TRBJ1-4; D is ambiguous. Trimming left V 0 bases short and J 5 bases short, with 10 bases between. CDR1 is LGHDT, CDR2 YNNKEL, per germline (reference sequence). CDR3 size: 15 residues. The CDR3 nucleotides are TGTGCCAGCAGCCAAGATTGGAGCAAAAATGAAAAACTGTTTTTT. Encoded protein: CASSQDWSKNEKLFF.

This clonotype was seen more than once but under ten times. The chain has TRBV2 and TRBJ2-7; 7 bases line up with TRBD2. From germline, CDR1 is SNHLY and CDR2 FYNNEI. The V and J ends lost 4 bases and 7 bases, in that order; junction bases with no gene match: 10. The CDR3 length is 14 residues. CDR3 DNA: TGTGCCAGCAGTGCCCTCCTCCAGGGAGGGGAGCAGTACTTC. It translates to CASSALLQGGEQYF.

This chain joins TRBV27 and TRBJ2-7; D is possibly TRBD2 (6 bases). Germline-derived CDR1 and CDR2 are MNHEY and SMNVEV (reference sequence). V gave up 5 bases and J gave up 1 base, with 15 bases separating them. There are 15 residues in the CDR3. The CDR3 region has the DNA TGTGCCAGCAGTCCCGCTATGGCGGGGTCCTACGAGCAGTACTTC. Translation: CASSPAMAGSYEQYF.

The chain has TRBV18 and TRBJ1-1, with D perhaps matching TRBD1 (5 bases). The CDR3 length is 14 residues. The V end was cut by 6 bases, the J end by 7 bases, with 18 bases between. In germline, CDR1 is KGHSH, CDR2 LQKENI. The CDR3 sequence is CASSNRAGDVEAFF. The CDR3 DNA sequence: TGTGCCAGCTCCAACCGCGCCGGGGACGTTGAAGCTTTCTTT.

The V and J genes are TRBV30 and TRBJ1-2; no firm D call. CDR1 GTSNPN and CDR2 SVGIG come from the germline V gene (reference sequence). The V gene lost 2 bases and the J gene lost 8 bases, with 21 bases spanning the gap. CDR3 size: 15 residues. CDR3 nucleotides: TGTGCCTGGAGTCCGTTCCCCGGCTATATTTACGGCTACACCTTC. Encoded protein: CAWSPFPGYIYGYTF. Supplemented by reference TRBV30 and TRBJ1-2, the full variable domain reads SQTIHQWPATLVQPVGSPLSLECTVEGTSNPNLYWYRQAAGRGLQLLFYSVGIGQISSEVPQNLSASRPQDRQFILSSKKLLLSDSGFYLCAWSPFPGYIYGYTFGSGTRLTVV.

This clonotype was seen more than once but under ten times. The V and J genes are TRBV5-1 and TRBJ1-2, with D perhaps matching TRBD1 (5 bases). The CDR3 sequence is 13 residues long. V was trimmed by 5 bases and J by 7 bases, leaving 15 bases between them. Germline lookup yields CDR1 SGHRS and CDR2 YFSETQ. The CDR3 region is CASRQDPKAGYTF. The DNA of the CDR3 is TGCGCCAGCAGACAGGACCCAAAAGCTGGCTACACCTTC.

This clonotype was seen a handful of times. The chain combines TRBV19 with TRBJ1-1; D is perhaps TRBD1 (5 bases). The CDR3 contains 14 residues. The ends were cut back, 4 bases at V and 2 bases at J, with 11 bases in the middle. The germline V gene has CDR1 LNHDA and CDR2 SQIVND (reference sequence). In nucleotides, the CDR3 is TGTGCCAGTAGTACCAGGGTCCCCAACACTGAAGCTTTCTTT. Protein product: CASSTRVPNTEAFF.

The chain recombines TRBV27 with TRBJ2-1, with TRBD2 as a possible D gene (5 bases). Germline CDR1 is MNHEY and CDR2 is SMNVEV (reference sequence). V gave up 7 bases and J gave up 4 bases, with 14 bases separating them. This CDR3 is 14 amino acids long. The CDR3 loop is CASTRLGEYNEQFF. The CDR3, as DNA: TGTGCCAGCACCCGACTTGGGGAGTACAATGAGCAGTTCTTC.

Only a few counts were recorded for this clonotype. The chain recombines TRBV27 with TRBJ1-5, with D possibly matching TRBD1 (5 bases). Trimming left V 5 bases short and J 3 bases short, with 11 bases between. This CDR3 region has 14 residues. Per germline, CDR1 MNHEY and CDR2 SMNVEV (reference sequence). CDR3 in amino acids: CASSPRQTNQPQHF. The CDR3 nucleotides are TGTGCCAGCAGTCCAAGACAGACCAATCAGCCCCAGCATTTT.

The chain has TRBV7-9 and TRBJ1-4, with unresolved D. Germline CDR1 is SEHNR and CDR2 is FQNEAQ (reference sequence). This CDR3 is built from 14 residues. The V and J ends lost 1 base and 7 bases respectively, with 10 bases between them. The CDR3 here is CASSLGWSREKLFF. CDR3 in DNA: TGTGCCAGCAGCTTAGGTTGGTCACGTGAAAAACTGTTTTTT.

The V call is TRBV7-3, the J call TRBJ2-5, with 9 bases matching TRBD2. The CDR3 covers 14 residues. Germline V gene lookup returns CDR1 SGHTA and CDR2 FQGTGA. J was trimmed by 2 bases and V by 5 bases; bases with no gene match: 3. The CDR3 nucleotides are TGTGCCAGCAGCCGGACTAGCGAACAAGAGACCCAGTACTTC. Encoded protein: CASSRTSEQETQYF.

V usage is TRBV10-3 and J usage is TRBJ1-5; D remains unclear. Germline lookup yields CDR1 ENHRY and CDR2 SYGVKD. V was cut by 0 bases and J by 7 bases, with 4 bases left in between. CDR3 size: 12 residues. The CDR3: CAISESLQPQHF. DNA for the CDR3: TGTGCCATCAGTGAGTCCCTCCAGCCCCAGCATTTT.

Ten or more counts support this clonotype. The J gene is TRBJ1-5, the V gene TRBV30; D perhaps matches TRBD1 (6 bases). V was clipped by 7 bases and J by 3 bases, with 10 bases between them. Per the germline V gene, CDR1 is GTSNPN and CDR2 is SVGIG (reference sequence). This CDR3 region has 12 residues. In nucleotides, the CDR3 is TGTGCCTCCAACAGGGACAATCAGCCCCAGCATTTT. Amino acid sequence: CASNRDNQPQHF.

This clonotype appeared many times. The chain recombines TRBV28 with TRBJ1-5; D gene uncertain. This CDR3 spans 16 amino acids. The ends were cut back, 1 base at V and 0 bases at J, with 10 bases in the middle. Germline V CDR1 and CDR2: MDHEN, SYDVKM. CDR3 loop: CASSLLAGNSNQPQHF. CDR3 in DNA: TGTGCCAGCAGTTTATTGGCAGGCAATAGCAATCAGCCCCAGCATTTT.

This clonotype was counted ten times or more. The J gene is TRBJ2-7, the V gene TRBV20-1, with D possibly matching TRBD2 (5 bases). The CDR3 totals 12 residues. Germline CDR1 is DFQATT and CDR2 is SNEGSKA (reference sequence). The V gene lost 4 bases and the J gene lost 5 bases, with 12 bases spanning the gap. The chain's CDR3 is CSAITGWDEQYF. The CDR3 bases are TGCAGTGCTATCACGGGGTGGGACGAGCAGTACTTC.

Many counts were recorded for this clonotype. The genes are TRBV2 and TRBJ1-1, with a weak D call TRBD1 (6 bases). With 6 bases removed from V and 1 base from J, the gap between germline ends came to 12 bases. Germline V gene lookup returns CDR1 SNHLY and CDR2 FYNNEI. The CDR3 runs 14 residues. In DNA, the CDR3 is TGTGCCAGCAGGAGGACAGAGGGGAACACTGAAGCTTTCTTT. As protein: CASRRTEGNTEAFF.

This clonotype has just one count. The rearrangement links TRBV5-6 to TRBJ1-4, with a possible D match to TRBD1 (5 bases). The CDR3 runs 14 residues. Germline assignment: CDR1 SGHDT and CDR2 YYEEEE. V was clipped by 10 bases and J by 3 bases, with 16 bases between them. The CDR3 bases are TGTGCCCCAGTAAAGGGGTCACCTAATGAAAAACTGTTTTTT. This translates into CAPVKGSPNEKLFF.

The rearrangement uses TRBV30 and TRBJ1-2, with D perhaps TRBD1 (6 bases). CDR1 is GTSNPN and CDR2 is SVGIG in the germline V gene (reference sequence). Trimming removed 3 bases at V and 4 bases at J, with 15 bases between. This CDR3 spans 14 amino acids. CDR3 DNA: TGTGCCTGGAGCAGGGACACCCGGGCCTATGGCTACACCTTC. It encodes CAWSRDTRAYGYTF.

This clonotype turned up a few times. V gene TRBV6-1 combines with J gene TRBJ1-2; TRBD1 might be the D (6 bases). The V end lost 6 bases, the J end lost 4 bases, and 18 bases lay between the germline ends. Germline assignment: CDR1 MNHNS and CDR2 SASEGT. The CDR3 extends over 15 amino acids. The CDR3 here is CASRNADGGFYGYTF. CDR3 DNA: TGTGCCAGCAGGAACGCCGACGGGGGCTTCTATGGCTACACCTTC.

The chain carries TRBV5-1 and TRBJ1-3; TRBD1 might be the D (5 bases). The CDR3 runs 15 residues. In germline, CDR1 is SGHRS, CDR2 YFSETQ. V was shortened by 8 bases and J by 0 bases, with 15 bases between the two germline ends. The CDR3 DNA sequence: TGCGCCAGTTCGACAGACTTTAACTCTGGAAACACCATATATTTT. This codes for CASSTDFNSGNTIYF.